This T cell receptor beta chain was retrieved from a study of blood T cells in healthy people across ages. This CDR3 is 16 amino acids long. The V gene end was trimmed by 0 bases and the J gene end by 2 bases; junction bases not matched to a gene: 4. Germline loops: CDR1 LGHDT, CDR2 YNNKEL (reference sequence). Primers used in a second PCR of roughly 7 to 12 cycles were a sample-barcoded 5' primer and a J-beta primer mix. MiXCR was run by TCRdb on the 5' RACE reads, yielding one entry per CDR3 protein. Of fewer than 600,000 distinct CDR3 sequences in the sample, roughly a quarter were seen once. These data were also reused for a study on T cells of mothers and their children.

V is TRBV3-1 and J is TRBJ2-1, with TRBD2 matching over 7 bases. This TCR was recovered from a boy aged 2 to 10 in good health. What was sequenced was blood. CDR3 DNA: TGTGCCAGCAGCCAAGAATCAGCGGGACCCTACAATGAGCAGTTCTTC. Translating gives CASSQESAGPYNEQFF.